This paragraph covers one T cell receptor beta chain sequence. This CDR3 comprises 15 residues. Looked up from germline, CDR1 is SGHTS and CDR2 is YDEGEE. V lost 4 bases and J lost 1; bases outside the gene matches: 7. This record belongs to a study of blood T cell repertoires in COVID-19. Study information: There were acute and convalescent COVID-19 samples, and they came from the United States, Italy and Spain. Nucleic acid was either cDNA or gDNA, and it came from T cells, B-cell-depleted T cells, or PBMCs.

Authors' processing steps: Amplification of reference gene primers provided the estimated nucleated cell counts. Assay: immunoSEQ multiplex PCR; the TCRdb copy retains only in-frame clones and omits some. V and J calls and clone size come straight from that table; D and trimming were deduced from the DNA. The data show about 310,000 clones, around 87% seen once. The rearrangement links TRBV5-8 to TRBJ1-1, with 7 bases fitting TRBD1. Sequencing was done on a sample of peripheral blood. This TCR was recovered from a man over 45 with active or convalescent COVID-19. CDR3 nucleotides: TGTGCCAGCAGCCGGCGGACAGGCGCGAACACTGAAGCTTTCTTT. It specifies CASSRRTGANTEAFF.